The rows below give T cell receptor beta chains drawn from one sample of a study of T cell repertoires in aging, cancer and after chemotherapy. TCRdb re-called the multiplex PCR reads with MiXCR, one entry per CDR3 protein. The sample holds thousands of distinct CDR3 sequences, 20% to 25% seen once. Sequencing was carried out using blood. The receptors shown here come from a human donor with a solid tumor. Both conserved end residues are part of each CDR3. A D gene is named only where the DNA matches it firmly. Size is stated for part of the rows, as once, few or many counts, or as a class when the clone is expanded.

>NA|TRBJ2-1|NA|TRBV5-6
TGTGCCAGCAGCTGGGGGGCGCGCTATGAGCAGTTCTTC
CASSWGARYEQFF
>NA|TRBJ2-7|few|TRBV20-1
TGCAGTGCTCCGACCCTGCTGGGAGACGAGCAGTACTTC
CSAPTLLGDEQYF
>TRBD1|TRBJ1-2|NA|TRBV20-1
TGCAGTGCCCCTGCCGGGACAGGGAACTATGGCTACACCTTC
CSAPAGTGNYGYTF
>TRBD1|TRBJ1-2|few|TRBV20-1
TGCAGTGCCAGAGTTGGACAGGGGTTAAGGCGGTATGGCTACACCTTC
CSARVGQGLRRYGYTF
>NA|TRBJ1-5|medium-sized|TRBV5-5
TGTGCCAGCAGCTTGTTCTCTGGGGGCGATCAGCCCCAGCATTTT
CASSLFSGGDQPQHF
>NA|TRBJ1-2|medium-sized|TRBV19
TGTGCCAGTAGTATGAGGTCAGAGAATGGCTACACCTTC
CASSMRSENGYTF
>NA|TRBJ2-5|NA|TRBV18
TGTGCCAGCTCACCCCCGGGTCGGGAGACCCAGTACTTC
CASSPPGRETQYF
>TRBD1|TRBJ1-6|NA|TRBV5-6
TGTGCCAGCAGCGACGAATATACCGGGACAGGGAAGGGTAATTCACCCCTCCACTTT
CASSDEYTGTGKGNSPLHF
>NA|TRBJ1-5|few|TRBV7-2
TGTGCCAGCAGCCCTATGGGGAGGAACCTCAATCAGCCCCAGCATTTT
CASSPMGRNLNQPQHF
>NA|TRBJ2-6|medium-sized|TRBV18
TGTGCCAGCTCGCCAACCCGTTCTGGGGCCAACGTCCTGACTTTC
CASSPTRSGANVLTF
>TRBD1|TRBJ1-6|NA|TRBV20-1
TGCAGTGCTAGAGCGACCGGGACAGGGGGCAATTCACCCCTCCACTTT
CSARATGTGGNSPLHF
>TRBD1|TRBJ1-1|NA|TRBV12-3/TRBV12-4
TGTGCCAGCAGTCCCGGGACAGCGGGGGACACTGAAGCTTTCTTT
CASSPGTAGDTEAFF
>NA|TRBJ2-2|few|TRBV21-1
TGTGCCAGCACCGCGAGGGCCGGGGACACCGGGGAGCTGTTTTTT
CASTARAGDTGELFF
>NA|TRBJ1-5|NA|TRBV2
TGTGCCAGCAGACGGCATAGCAATCAGCCCCAGCATTTT
CASRRHSNQPQHF
>NA|TRBJ2-7|medium-sized|TRBV18
TGTGCCAGCTCACTAGGATTTTACGAGCAGTACTTC
CASSLGFYEQYF
>NA|TRBJ2-7|medium-sized|TRBV27
TGTGCCAGCAGTTTGGACAGCACCTACGAGCAGTACTTC
CASSLDSTYEQYF
>NA|TRBJ1-5|medium-sized|TRBV12-3/TRBV12-4
TGTGCCAGCAGCCAAACGGGAAGGTTCGGACAGACTAGCAATCAGCCCCAGCATTTT
CASSQTGRFGQTSNQPQHF
>NA|TRBJ2-3|few|TRBV4-3
TGCGCCAGCAGCCATACGGACATTTTCTTGGCGGGTACGCAGTATTTT
CASSHTDIFLAGTQYF
>TRBD2|TRBJ2-3|medium-sized|TRBV6-1
TGTGCCAGCAGTGTAGACCCGGGGCTAGCGGGGGGCACAGATACGCAGTATTTT
CASSVDPGLAGGTDTQYF
>TRBD1|TRBJ1-2|NA|TRBV20-1
TGCAGTGCCGTACAGGGGGCTCGAGGCTACACCTTC
CSAVQGARGYTF
>NA|TRBJ2-3|medium-sized|TRBV7-6
TGTGCCAGCAGCCCGGATGGAAAAAGGGATACGCAGTATTTT
CASSPDGKRDTQYF
>TRBD1|TRBJ1-1|NA|TRBV5-1
TGCGCCAGCAGCACCCGACAGGGGGGGACTGAAGCTTTCTTT
CASSTRQGGTEAFF
>NA|TRBJ1-1|large|TRBV29-1
TGCAGCGTTGAGGGCCAGCCTGACACTGAAGCTTTCTTT
CSVEGQPDTEAFF
>NA|TRBJ2-7|medium-sized|TRBV6-6
TGTGCCAGCAGGGAATACGAGCAGTACTTC
CASREYEQYF
>NA|TRBJ2-7|medium-sized|TRBV6-5
TGTGCCAGCAGTTACTCCATGACAGGTGACTATGCCTACGAGCAGTACTTC
CASSYSMTGDYAYEQYF
>TRBD1|TRBJ1-1|NA|TRBV7-9
TGTGCCAGCAGGGGGGACAGCCAGAACACTGAAGCTTTCTTT
CASRGDSQNTEAFF
>TRBD1|TRBJ2-2|NA|TRBV20-1
TGCAGTGCTCAGCCTCCCGCCGGACAGGGGACCACCGGGGAGCTGTTTTTT
CSAQPPAGQGTTGELFF
>NA|TRBJ1-5|few|TRBV19
TGTGCCAGTAGTATGTTTCAAATGGGAAATCAGCCCCAGCATTTT
CASSMFQMGNQPQHF
>TRBD2|TRBJ2-1|large|TRBV6-4
TGTGCCAGCAGTGAGACTAGCGGGGGACTCAATGAGCAGTTCTTC
CASSETSGGLNEQFF
>TRBD1|TRBJ2-7|medium-sized|TRBV12-3/TRBV12-4
TGTGCCAGCAGTTTAGGACAGGGAAGAGTGGACGAGCAGTACTTC
CASSLGQGRVDEQYF
>TRBD1|TRBJ2-7|medium-sized|TRBV6-1
TGTGCCAGCAGTGGACGGTTTACAGGGGGCGGATACGAGCAGTACTTC
CASSGRFTGGGYEQYF
>TRBD2|TRBJ2-5|large|TRBV29-1
TGCAGCGTGCTAGGCGGGGGACAAGAGACCCAGTACTTC
CSVLGGGQETQYF
>NA|TRBJ2-2|large|TRBV5-5
TGTGCCAGCAGCTTGGAGAACCCCACCGGGGAGCTGTTTTTT
CASSLENPTGELFF
>NA|TRBJ2-2|few|TRBV4-3
TGCGCCAGCAGCCAATTGCGCGGGGACCGCGGGGAGCTGTTTTTT
CASSQLRGDRGELFF
>NA|TRBJ2-4|medium-sized|TRBV6-2/TRBV6-3
TGTGCCAGCACCTTGTCCGGGAGTCAAAACATTCAGTACTTC
CASTLSGSQNIQYF
>NA|TRBJ2-2|medium-sized|TRBV13
TGTGCCAGCAGCTTACTCGGGAGGAACACCGGGGAGCTGTTTTTT
CASSLLGRNTGELFF
>NA|TRBJ1-2|few|TRBV5-1
TGCGCCAGCATCCTAGCTCCTAGCGATGGCTACACCTTC
CASILAPSDGYTF
>NA|TRBJ1-3|NA|TRBV6-1
TGTGCCAGCAGATATATCCAGGGTTTTTCAGGAAACACCATATATTTT
CASRYIQGFSGNTIYF
>TRBD1|TRBJ2-1|few|TRBV12-3/TRBV12-4
TGTGCCAGCAGGGAAGCAAGACAGGGGTTAAGAAAAGGGGGTACCAATGAGCAGTTCTTC
CASREARQGLRKGGTNEQFF
>NA|TRBJ1-1|NA|TRBV7-9
TGTGCCAGCAGCTTATCTTCGCAGGGGTACACTGAAGCTTTCTTT
CASSLSSQGYTEAFF
>TRBD2|TRBJ2-1|medium-sized|TRBV12-3/TRBV12-4
TGTGCCAGCAGATATACTAGCGGGGGTTTCAATGAGCAGTTCTTC
CASRYTSGGFNEQFF
>TRBD2|TRBJ2-1|medium-sized|TRBV6-2/TRBV6-3
TGTGCCAGCAGACGGGGAGGAGCGGGGGTCCGAAACAATGAGCAGTTCTTC
CASRRGGAGVRNNEQFF
>TRBD2|TRBJ2-2|medium-sized|TRBV12-3/TRBV12-4
TGTGCCACTTCCGGAGCGGGGGGCCTCACCGGGGAGCTGTTTTTT
CATSGAGGLTGELFF
>NA|TRBJ2-7|NA|TRBV7-9
TGTGCCAGCAGCCCCTGGCAGGGGTCGGCCTACGAGCAGTACTTC
CASSPWQGSAYEQYF
>NA|TRBJ2-7|NA|TRBV20-1
TGCAGTGCTAGAGATCTCAGATCCTACGAGCAGTACTTC
CSARDLRSYEQYF
>NA|TRBJ2-3|once|TRBV15
TGTGCCACCAGCCGCCGGGACTTCCCCTATTTT
CATSRRDFPYF
>TRBD2|TRBJ2-2|large|TRBV5-5
TGTGCCAGCAGCCCCCTGTCTAGCGGGGGGAACACCGGGGAGCTGTTTTTT
CASSPLSSGGNTGELFF
>TRBD1|TRBJ2-7|medium-sized|TRBV6-1
TGTGCCAGCAGTTCGAGGACAGGGGGTTACGAGCAGTACTTC
CASSSRTGGYEQYF
>TRBD1|TRBJ1-2|NA|TRBV7-2
TGTGCCAGCATCGGACAGGGTCCCAACTATGGCTACACCTTC
CASIGQGPNYGYTF
>NA|TRBJ2-2|large|TRBV5-5
TGTGCCAGCAGCTTGGCGAAGGACACAATTACCGGGGAGCTGTTTTTT
CASSLAKDTITGELFF
>NA|TRBJ1-2|NA|TRBV6-5
TGTGCCAGCAGGCCCGGGGAGTTCCGGGGCTACACCTTC
CASRPGEFRGYTF
>TRBD1|TRBJ2-2|few|TRBV5-1
TGCGCCAGCAGCCCGAGACAGGGTAGTTCAACCGGGGAGCTGTTTTTT
CASSPRQGSSTGELFF
>NA|TRBJ1-1|medium-sized|TRBV29-1
TGCAGCGTTGATGGGGTCTTGAACACTGAAGCTTTCTTT
CSVDGVLNTEAFF
>TRBD1|TRBJ1-6|many|TRBV7-9
TGTGCCGAAGGACAGGGTAGCTCCTATAATTCACCCCTCCACTTT
CAEGQGSSYNSPLHF